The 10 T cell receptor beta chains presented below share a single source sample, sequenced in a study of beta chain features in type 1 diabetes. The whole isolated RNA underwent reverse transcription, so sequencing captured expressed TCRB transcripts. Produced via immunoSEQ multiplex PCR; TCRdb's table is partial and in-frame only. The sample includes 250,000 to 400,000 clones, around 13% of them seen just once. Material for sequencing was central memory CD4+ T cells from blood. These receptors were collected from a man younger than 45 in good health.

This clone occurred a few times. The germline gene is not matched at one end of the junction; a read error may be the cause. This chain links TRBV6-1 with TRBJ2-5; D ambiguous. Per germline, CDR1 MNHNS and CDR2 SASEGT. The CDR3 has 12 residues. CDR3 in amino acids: CAISAQQETQYF. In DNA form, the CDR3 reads TGTGCCATCAGTGCACAGCAAGAGACCCAGTACTTC.

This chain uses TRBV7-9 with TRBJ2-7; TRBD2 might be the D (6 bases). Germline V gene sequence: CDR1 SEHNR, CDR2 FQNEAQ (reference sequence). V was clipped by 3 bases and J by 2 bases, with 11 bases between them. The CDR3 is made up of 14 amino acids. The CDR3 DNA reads TGTGCCAGCAGCTTGTGGGGGGTCCCCTACGAGCAGTACTTC. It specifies CASSLWGVPYEQYF.

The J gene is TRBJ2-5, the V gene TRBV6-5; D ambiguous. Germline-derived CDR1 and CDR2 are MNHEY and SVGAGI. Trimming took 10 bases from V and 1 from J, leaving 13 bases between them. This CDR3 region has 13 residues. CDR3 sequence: CATLQTPQETQYF. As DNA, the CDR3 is TGTGCCACCTTACAGACCCCCCAAGAGACCCAGTACTTC.

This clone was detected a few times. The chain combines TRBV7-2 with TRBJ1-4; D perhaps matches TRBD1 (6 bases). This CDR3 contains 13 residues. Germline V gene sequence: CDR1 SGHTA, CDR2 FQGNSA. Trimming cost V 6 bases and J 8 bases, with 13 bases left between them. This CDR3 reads CASRHGDREKLFF. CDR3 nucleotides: TGTGCCAGCAGACATGGCGACAGGGAAAAACTGTTTTTT.

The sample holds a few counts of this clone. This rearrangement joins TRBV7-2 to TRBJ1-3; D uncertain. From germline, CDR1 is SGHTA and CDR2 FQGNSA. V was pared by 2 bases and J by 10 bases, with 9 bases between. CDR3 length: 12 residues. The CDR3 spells CASSLNPGTIYF. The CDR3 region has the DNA TGTGCCAGCAGCTTAAATCCGGGGACCATATATTTT. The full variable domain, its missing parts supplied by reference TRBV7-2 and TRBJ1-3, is GAGVSQSPSNKVTEKGKDVELRCDPISGHTALYWYRQSLGQGLEFLIYFQGNSAPDKSGLPSDRFSAERTGGSVSTLTIQRTQQEDSAVYLCASSLNPGTIYFGEGSWLTVV.

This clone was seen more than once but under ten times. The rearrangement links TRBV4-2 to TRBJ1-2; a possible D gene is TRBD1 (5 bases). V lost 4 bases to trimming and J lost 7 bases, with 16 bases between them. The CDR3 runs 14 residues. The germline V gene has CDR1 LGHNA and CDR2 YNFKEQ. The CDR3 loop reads CASSPDQGSGGYTF. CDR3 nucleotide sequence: TGTGCCAGCAGCCCCGATCAGGGAAGCGGTGGCTACACCTTC.

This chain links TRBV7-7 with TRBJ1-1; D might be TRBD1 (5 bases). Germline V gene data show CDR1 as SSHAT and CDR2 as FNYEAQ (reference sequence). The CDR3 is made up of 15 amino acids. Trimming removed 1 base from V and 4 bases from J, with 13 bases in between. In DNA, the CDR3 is TGTGCCAGCAGCTTAGAAAGGGGTTTGGGCACTGAAGCTTTCTTT. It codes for CASSLERGLGTEAFF.

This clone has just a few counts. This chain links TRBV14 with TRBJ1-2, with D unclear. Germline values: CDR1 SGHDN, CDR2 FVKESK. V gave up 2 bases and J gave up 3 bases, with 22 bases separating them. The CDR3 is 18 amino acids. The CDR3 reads CASSQTPPGVSEDYGYTF. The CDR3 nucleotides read TGTGCCAGCAGCCAAACCCCACCGGGAGTTAGCGAGGACTATGGCTACACCTTC.

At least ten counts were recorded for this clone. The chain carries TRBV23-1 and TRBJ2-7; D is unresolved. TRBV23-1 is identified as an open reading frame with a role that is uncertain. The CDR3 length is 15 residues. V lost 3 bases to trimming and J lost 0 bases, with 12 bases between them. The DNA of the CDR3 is TGCGCCAGCAGTCAGGCGATAAGGAGCTCCTACGAGCAGTACGTC. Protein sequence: CASSQAIRSSYEQYV.

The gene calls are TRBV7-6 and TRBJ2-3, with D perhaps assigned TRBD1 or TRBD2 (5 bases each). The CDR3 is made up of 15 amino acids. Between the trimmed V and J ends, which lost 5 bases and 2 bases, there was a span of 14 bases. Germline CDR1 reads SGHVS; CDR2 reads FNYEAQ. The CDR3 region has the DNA TGTGCCAGCAGCATAGACAGAGGACTCACAGATACGCAGTATTTT. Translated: CASSIDRGLTDTQYF.